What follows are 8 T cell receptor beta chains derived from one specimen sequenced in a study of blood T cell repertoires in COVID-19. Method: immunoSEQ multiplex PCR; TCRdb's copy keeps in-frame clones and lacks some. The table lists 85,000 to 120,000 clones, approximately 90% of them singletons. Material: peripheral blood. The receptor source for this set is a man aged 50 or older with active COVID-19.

The CDR3 region has the DNA TGTGCCATCAGCTATGAGGGGAGGTATGGCTACACCTTC. This translates into CAISYEGRYGYTF. This chain joins TRBV10-3 and TRBJ1-2; the D gene is possibly TRBD1 (5 bases). Per the germline V gene, CDR1 is ENHRY and CDR2 is SYGVKD. The V end was cut by 6 bases, the J end by 5 bases, with 13 bases between. The CDR3 runs to 13 residues.

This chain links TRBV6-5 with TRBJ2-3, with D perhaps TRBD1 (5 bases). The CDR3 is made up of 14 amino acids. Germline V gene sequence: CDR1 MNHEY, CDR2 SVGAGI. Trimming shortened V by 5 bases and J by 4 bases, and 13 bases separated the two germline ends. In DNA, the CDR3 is TGTGCCAGCAGTCGACAGATGGTATCAGATACGCAGTATTTT. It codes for CASSRQMVSDTQYF.

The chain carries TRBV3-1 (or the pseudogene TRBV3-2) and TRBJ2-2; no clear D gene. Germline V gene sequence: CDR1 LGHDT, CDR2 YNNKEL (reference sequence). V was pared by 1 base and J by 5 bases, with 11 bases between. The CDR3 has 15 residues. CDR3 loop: CASSQVQSQTGELFF. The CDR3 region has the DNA TGTGCCAGCAGCCAAGTGCAGTCGCAAACCGGGGAGCTGTTTTTT.

This CDR3 reads CSGQGNTEAFF. The CDR3 DNA follows: TGCAGTGGCCAGGGGAACACTGAAGCTTTCTTT. The chain recombines TRBV20-1 with TRBJ1-1; perhaps TRBD1 as D (5 bases). CDR3 length: 11 amino acids. The germline V gene has CDR1 DFQATT and CDR2 SNEGSKA (reference sequence). Trimming took 7 bases from V and 1 from J, leaving 7 bases between them.

In DNA form, the CDR3 reads TGTGCCAGCACACCCCGGGACAGGGGATACGAGCAGTACTTC. This codes for CASTPRDRGYEQYF. The chain links TRBV5-5 to TRBJ2-7; 10 bases map to TRBD1. Germline V gives CDR1 SGHKS, CDR2 YYEKEE (reference sequence). Trimming took 6 bases from V and 4 from J; bases not matched to a gene: 7. This CDR3 has 14 residues. The variable domain in full, with the rest retrieved from reference TRBV5-5 and TRBJ2-7, is DAGVTQSPTHLIKTRGQQVTLRCSPISGHKSVSWYQQVLGQGPQFIFQYYEKEERGRGNFPDRFSARQFPNYSSELNVNALLLGDSALYLCASTPRDRGYEQYFGPGTRLTVT.

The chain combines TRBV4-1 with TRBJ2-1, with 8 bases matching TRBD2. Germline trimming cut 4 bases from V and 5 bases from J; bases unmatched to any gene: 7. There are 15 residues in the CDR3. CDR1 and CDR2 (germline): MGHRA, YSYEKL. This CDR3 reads CASSPGTSGDNEQFF. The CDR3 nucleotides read TGCGCCAGCAGCCCCGGGACTAGTGGGGACAATGAGCAGTTCTTC.

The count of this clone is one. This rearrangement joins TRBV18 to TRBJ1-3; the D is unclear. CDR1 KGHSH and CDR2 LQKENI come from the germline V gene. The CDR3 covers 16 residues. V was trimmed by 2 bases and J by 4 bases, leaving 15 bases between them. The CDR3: CASSPGSAGIGNTIYF. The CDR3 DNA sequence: TGTGCCAGCTCACCAGGATCAGCGGGGATCGGAAACACCATATATTTT.

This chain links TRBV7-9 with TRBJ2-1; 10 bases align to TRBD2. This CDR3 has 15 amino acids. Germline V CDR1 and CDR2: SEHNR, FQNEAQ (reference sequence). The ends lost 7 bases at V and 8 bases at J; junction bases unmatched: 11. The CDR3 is CASISSGGAGHEQFF. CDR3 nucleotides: TGTGCCAGCATTTCAAGCGGGGGGGCTGGCCATGAGCAGTTCTTC.